Shown below are 21 T cell receptor beta chains from a single sample sequenced in a study of tumor-infiltrating lymphocytes in primary liver carcinoma. TCR beta cDNA came from approximately 0.55 ug total RNA, primed with a constant-region primer. TCR beta libraries came from three nested multiplex PCR rounds using slightly modified ARM-PCR. Investigators reported that the first two PCR rounds, at 10 to 11 cycles each, used TRBV1-TRBV30 forward primers with a C-beta reverse primer. TCRdb processed the multiplex PCR reads anew with MiXCR; each CDR3 protein has one entry. The sample contains around 120,000 distinct CDR3 sequences, 65% of which appear only once. Both RNA and DNA were isolated together from roughly 20-30 mg of bulk tissue that had not been sorted. The sequenced sample consisted of liver tumor tissue from sampling region 1. Indicated subset: tumor region T1, superior pole. The source is a woman aged 60-75 years with primary liver carcinoma and hepatitis B virus infection.

This clonotype was seen a handful of times. The genes are TRBV30 and TRBJ2-7; no reliable D call. Germline V CDR1 and CDR2: GTSNPN, SVGIG (reference sequence). V lost 4 bases to trimming and J lost 3 bases, with 16 bases between them. This CDR3 has 14 residues. Here the CDR3 reads CAWTYAITHYEQYF. The CDR3 DNA reads TGTGCCTGGACGTATGCGATTACCCACTACGAGCAGTACTTC.

This clonotype was picked up many times. The chain joins TRBV29-1 to TRBJ2-2; TRBD2 matches at 7 bases. The V gene end was trimmed by 4 bases and the J gene end by 4 bases; junction bases not matched to a gene: 6. Per the germline V gene, CDR1 is SQVTM and CDR2 is ANQGSEA. The CDR3 totals 14 residues. The CDR3 bases are TGCAGCGTTGTACGACAGCGGGGCACCGGGGAGCTGTTTTTT. Translated, it gives CSVVRQRGTGELFF.

By share, this clonotype counts as medium-sized (0.01 to 0.1%). CDR3 DNA sequence: TGTGCCAGCAGACTAGCGGGAAGATACGAGCAGTACTTC. Amino acids: CASRLAGRYEQYF. V and J are TRBV6-5 and TRBJ2-7, with 10 nucleotides matching TRBD2. CDR1 MNHEY and CDR2 SVGAGI come from the germline V gene. Losses at the gene ends were 6 bases for V and 4 bases for J; bases not matched to a gene: 3. The CDR3 has 13 residues.

Turning to this clonotype: Relative to the germline gene, one junction end is altered; a read error may explain this. This chain links TRBV12-3 or TRBV12-4 with TRBJ2-3; 7 positions agree with TRBD2. This CDR3 has 14 residues. The CDR3 here is CASSIAGSADTQYF. The CDR3 DNA follows: TGTGCCAGCAGTATAGCGGGCAGCGCAGATACGCAGTATTTT.

Only a few counts were recorded for this clonotype. The chain employs TRBV28 and TRBJ2-3; TRBD2 is a possible D gene (6 bases). CDR1 is MDHEN and CDR2 is SYDVKM in the germline V gene. The length of the CDR3 is 13 residues. Trimming pared 5 bases from V and 2 bases from J, leaving 8 bases between. The CDR3 nucleotides are TGTGCCAGCAGTGGGGACTTCACAGATACGCAGTATTTT. Its translation: CASSGDFTDTQYF.

Worth noting for this clonotype: This may be a read error: a much more frequent sequence differs by one nucleotide. Because the CDR3 is missing its conserved closing phenylalanine or tryptophan, this is likely a read error. The V call is TRBV7-8, the J call TRBJ2-2; TRBD2 matches 14 bases. V lost 4 bases and J lost 5; bases outside the gene matches: 12. The germline V gene has CDR1 SGHVS and CDR2 FQNEAQ. There are 19 residues in the CDR3. CDR3 loop: CASSWGRGLAGEKTGELFL. The CDR3 nucleotides read TGTGCCAGCAGCTGGGGGAGGGGACTAGCGGGAGAGAAGACCGGGGAGCTGTTTTTA.

A remark on this clonotype: One end of the junction varies from germline; a read error may be responsible. This sequence joins TRBV11-2 and TRBJ2-2; TRBD1 agrees at 9 bases. The CDR3 has 14 amino acids. Per the germline V gene, CDR1 is SGHAT and CDR2 is FQNNGV. CDR3 amino acids: CASSLGTGTRELFF. Here the CDR3 DNA reads TGTGCCAGCAGTCTAGGGACAGGGACCAGGGAACTGTTTTTT.

The chain combines TRBV5-1 with TRBJ2-3, with 14 bases identical to TRBD2. The CDR3 runs to 19 residues. J was trimmed by 4 bases and V by 1 base; bases with no gene match: 11. Germline CDR1 SGHRS, CDR2 YFSETQ. CDR3 protein: CASSLSAVGLAGGADTQYF. The CDR3 DNA is TGCGCCAGCAGCTTGTCGGCCGTCGGACTAGCGGGAGGAGCAGATACGCAGTATTTT.

The sample holds many counts of this clonotype. The chain combines TRBV5-6 with TRBJ1-1, with D possibly matching TRBD1 (6 bases). V lost 2 bases, J lost 2 bases, and 10 bases lay in between. This CDR3 region has 14 residues. CDR1 is SGHDT, CDR2 YYEEEE, per germline. The CDR3 DNA is TGTGCCAGCAGCTTAGGACAGATTAACACTGAAGCTTTCTTT. It codes for CASSLGQINTEAFF.

The table lists this clonotype with a few counts. The chain has TRBV5-1 and TRBJ2-1; 7 bases map to TRBD1. The CDR3 consists of 15 residues. Germline V gene lookup returns CDR1 SGHRS and CDR2 YFSETQ. V shed 5 bases, J shed 10 bases, and the junction held 15 bases outside the gene matches. The CDR3 reads CASSSMSKGAVEQFF. The CDR3 region has the DNA TGCGCCAGCAGTTCGATGTCGAAGGGGGCTGTCGAGCAGTTCTTC. Looking up the rest from reference TRBV5-1 and TRBJ2-1 gives the full variable domain: KAGVTQTPRYLIKTRGQQVTLSCSPISGHRSVSWYQQTPGQGLQFLFEYFSETQRNKGNFPGRFSGRQFSNSRSEMNVSTLELGDSALYLCASSSMSKGAVEQFFGPGTRLTVL.

V is TRBV12-3 or TRBV12-4 and J is TRBJ1-1; tentatively, D is TRBD1 (5 bases). V was clipped by 9 bases and J by 4 bases, with 15 bases between them. The CDR3 sequence is 13 residues long. The DNA of the CDR3 is TGTGCCAGTAATTCGGGGCCGAGCACTGAAGCTTTCTTT. Amino acid sequence: CASNSGPSTEAFF.

Remarks on this clonotype: This could be a read error, since a much larger clone is one nucleotide away. V is TRBV4-1 and J is TRBJ2-5, with D uncertain. The CDR3 runs to 15 residues. V gave up 0 bases and J gave up 5 bases, with 13 bases separating them. Germline CDR1 is MGHRA and CDR2 is YSYEKL. In DNA, the CDR3 is TGCGCCAGCAGCCAAGATCGAATAGGGCGGGAGACCCAGTACTTC. It encodes CASSQDRIGRETQYF.

This clonotype was seen a handful of times. The genes are TRBV14 and TRBJ1-3; 9 nucleotides align to TRBD1. The CDR3 contains 17 residues. Trimming removed 0 bases from V and 4 bases from J; junction bases left unmatched: 7. CDR1 is SGHDN and CDR2 is FVKESK in the germline V gene. CDR3 loop: CASSQDNGTGSGNTIYF. For the CDR3, the DNA is TGTGCCAGCAGCCAAGATAATGGGACAGGGAGCGGAAACACCATATATTTT.

On this clonotype: A read error may explain this, as a much larger clone is one base away. The gene calls are TRBV6-5 and TRBJ1-6; maybe TRBD1 (5 bases). Trimming took 5 bases from V and 9 from J, leaving 17 bases between them. CDR1 is MNHEY and CDR2 is SVGAGI in the germline V gene. The CDR3 spans 15 residues. CDR3 nucleotides: TGTGCCAGCAGTCCCGGACATACAGATGGTTCACCCCTCCACTTT. Translating it yields CASSPGHTDGSPLHF.

In its sample, this clonotype was seen many times. This chain connects TRBV6-5 to TRBJ1-2; D ambiguous. Germline V gene lookup returns CDR1 MNHEY and CDR2 SVGAGI. CDR3 length equals 13 residues. The ends were cut back, 6 bases at V and 7 bases at J, with 15 bases in the middle. The CDR3 region has the DNA TGTGCCAGCAGAACCGTCGTTCAGAGTGGCTACACCTTC. This translates into CASRTVVQSGYTF.

On this clonotype itself: The junction and the germline gene differ at one end; a read error may be behind it. The chain employs TRBV11-2 and TRBJ1-1; no clear D. Per germline, CDR1 SGHAT and CDR2 FQNNGV. This CDR3 has 13 residues. The CDR3 reads CVSSLEPERRAFF. CDR3 in DNA: TGTGTCAGCAGCTTAGAGCCGGAGCGGAGAGCTTTCTTT.

This rearrangement joins TRBV4-1 to TRBJ2-1, with 15 bases lining up with TRBD2. After removal of 4 bases from V and 9 bases from J, the junction contained 7 bases not matched to a gene. The CDR3 is 16 amino acids. From germline, CDR1 is MGHRA and CDR2 YSYEKL. The CDR3 nucleotides read TGCGCCAGCAGCCGGACTAGCGGGAGGGGTACGAGTGAGCAGTTCTTC. It encodes CASSRTSGRGTSEQFF.

This clonotype was recorded at least ten times. V usage is TRBV6-2 or TRBV6-3 and J usage is TRBJ2-7, with 8 bases lining up with TRBD2. The CDR3 has 15 residues. Per the germline V gene, CDR1 is MNHEY and CDR2 is SVGEGT. Trimming removed 2 bases from V and 5 bases from J; junction bases left unmatched: 8. The CDR3 loop reads CASSYTGGLAHEQYF. CDR3 nucleotides: TGTGCCAGCAGTTACACAGGTGGACTAGCCCACGAGCAGTACTTC.

To note about this clonotype: A much larger clone sits a single nucleotide away, making a read error possible. This chain joins TRBV12-3 or TRBV12-4 and TRBJ2-1; D possibly matches TRBD1 or TRBD2 (6 bases each). The CDR3 consists of 15 residues. The CDR3 protein is CASSDRGAAYNEEFF. CDR3 DNA sequence: TGTGCCAGCAGTGATAGGGGGGCCGCCTACAATGAGGAGTTCTTC.

This clonotype was observed at least ten times. CDR3 sequence (DNA): TGTGCCAGTAGTCTACAGGACAGGGGGCGCGTAGATACGCAGTATTTT. Protein sequence: CASSLQDRGRVDTQYF. V gene TRBV19 combines with J gene TRBJ2-3, with TRBD1 matching over 11 bases. J lost 5 bases, V lost 5 bases, and 9 bases had no gene match. Germline V CDR1 and CDR2: LNHDA, SQIVND (reference sequence). The CDR3 runs to 16 residues.

Points on this clonotype: Since no conserved phenylalanine or tryptophan closes the CDR3, a read error is the likely cause. The chain is built from TRBV6-1 and TRBJ2-1, with 10 bases identical to TRBD1. The CDR3 runs to 15 residues. Germline trimming cut 4 bases from V and 6 bases from J; bases unmatched to any gene: 6. The V gene's germline CDR1 is MNHNS and CDR2 SASEGT. Here the CDR3 reads CASSVRDRGGNEQFL. CDR3 bases: TGTGCCAGCAGTGTGAGGGACAGGGGAGGCAATGAGCAGTTCTTA.